What follows are 21 T cell receptor beta chains derived from one specimen sequenced in a study of shared clonotypes between healthy human individuals. CD8 cells classed as naive were CD45RO-negative and positively selected for CCR7, excluding terminally differentiated effector memory CD45RA+ cells. TCRdb keeps only in-frame clones here, not all; method: immunoSEQ multiplex PCR. The sample holds some 2.1 million clones, about 95% seen once. Sequenced: naive CD8+ T cells sorted from blood. All receptors come from a man between 18 and 35 years old in good health.

The chain uses TRBV27 and TRBJ1-2; 7 bases align to TRBD1. With 2 bases clipped from V and 6 bases from J, the junction kept 9 bases outside the gene matches. The CDR3 spans 15 residues. Germline CDR1 MNHEY, CDR2 SMNVEV (reference sequence). The chain's CDR3 is CASSLGAGGNNGYTF. The CDR3 DNA reads TGTGCCAGCAGTTTAGGGGCAGGGGGAAATAATGGCTACACCTTC.

V is TRBV4-1 and J is TRBJ2-1; TRBD2 is a possible D gene (5 bases). Trimming removed 4 bases at V and 12 bases at J, with 16 bases between. Germline CDR1 MGHRA, CDR2 YSYEKL. CDR3 length: 13 residues. Here the CDR3 reads CASSLTLQAGQFF. The CDR3, as DNA: TGCGCCAGCAGCCTTACCCTCCAGGCGGGGCAGTTCTTC.

This rearrangement joins TRBV27 to TRBJ1-1; D remains unclear. Germline lookup yields CDR1 MNHEY and CDR2 SMNVEV (reference sequence). The CDR3 is 13 residues long. V was trimmed by 3 bases and J by 1 base, leaving 6 bases between them. The CDR3 loop is CASSFYTNTEAFF. CDR3 DNA sequence: TGTGCCAGCAGTTTTTACACGAACACTGAAGCTTTCTTT.

The chain couples TRBV7-9 to TRBJ2-7; D possibly corresponds to TRBD1 (6 bases). CDR3 size: 13 residues. CDR1 is SEHNR, CDR2 FQNEAQ, per germline (reference sequence). Trimming pared 5 bases from V and 3 bases from J, leaving 11 bases between. The CDR3 loop is CASSDGQFYEQYF. The CDR3 nucleotides read TGTGCCAGCAGCGACGGACAGTTCTACGAGCAGTACTTC. The full variable domain, rest sourced from reference TRBV7-9 and TRBJ2-7, is DTGVSQNPRHKITKRGQNVTFRCDPISEHNRLYWYRQTLGQGPEFLTYFQNEAQLEKSRLLSDRFSAERPKGSFSTLEIQRTEQGDSAMYLCASSDGQFYEQYFGPGTRLTVT.

This chain connects TRBV27 to TRBJ1-1, with D unresolved. The CDR3 is 14 amino acids. The V gene's germline CDR1 is MNHEY and CDR2 SMNVEV (reference sequence). Deletions cut 6 bases from V and 2 bases from J, with 13 bases between. The CDR3 loop is CASRPGLANTEAFF. The CDR3 DNA reads TGTGCCAGCAGACCCGGACTAGCAAACACTGAAGCTTTCTTT.

V usage is TRBV27 and J usage is TRBJ2-7, with 15 bases identical to TRBD2. CDR1 and CDR2 (germline): MNHEY, SMNVEV (reference sequence). Germline trimming cut 7 bases from V and 4 bases from J; bases unmatched to any gene: 2. This CDR3 is built from 14 residues. CDR3 amino acids: CASKGTSGGYEQYF. CDR3 in DNA: TGTGCCAGCAAAGGGACTAGCGGGGGGTACGAGCAGTACTTC.

The rearrangement uses TRBV5-1 and TRBJ1-2, with D possibly being TRBD1 (5 bases). Germline values: CDR1 SGHRS, CDR2 YFSETQ. V dropped 3 bases and J dropped 8 bases, with 14 bases sitting between them. The CDR3 loop spans 13 amino acids. CDR3 loop: CASSSWGDGGYTF. The CDR3 coding sequence is TGCGCCAGCAGCTCGTGGGGGGACGGAGGCTACACCTTC.

This chain uses TRBV27 with TRBJ1-5; tentative D call: TRBD1 (5 bases). The CDR3 totals 14 residues. Looked up from germline, CDR1 is MNHEY and CDR2 is SMNVEV (reference sequence). The V and J ends lost 5 bases and 7 bases respectively, with 15 bases between them. The CDR3 bases are TGTGCCAGCAGTCCAGCGGGGGGGAACCAGCCCCAGCATTTT. Translation gives CASSPAGGNQPQHF.

The genes are TRBV27 and TRBJ1-6, with D possibly TRBD1 on 5 matching bases. The V end was cut by 5 bases, the J end by 7 bases, with 18 bases between. The CDR3 is 16 amino acids. From germline, CDR1 is MNHEY and CDR2 SMNVEV (reference sequence). The CDR3 here is CASSDRMGGDNSPLHF. The CDR3 DNA reads as TGTGCCAGCAGTGACCGTATGGGGGGGGACAATTCACCCCTCCACTTT.

The rearrangement uses TRBV4-3 and TRBJ1-2; no definite D call. The CDR3 has 17 amino acids. V lost 0 bases and J 7 bases, leaving 21 bases between the germline ends. Germline V gene sequence: CDR1 LGHNA, CDR2 YSLEER. CDR3 DNA sequence: TGCGCCAGCAGCCAAGAGAAGTATCTAGGGTTTAATGGTGGCTACACCTTC. Its protein is CASSQEKYLGFNGGYTF.

The J gene is TRBJ2-1, the V gene TRBV13; 8 bases match TRBD1. Germline assignment: CDR1 PRHDT and CDR2 FYEKMQ (reference sequence). V dropped 0 bases and J dropped 12; count of bases not matched to a gene: 7. This CDR3 is built from 14 residues. Here the CDR3 DNA reads TGTGCCAGCAGCTTAGGGGACAGGGTAGGTCTGCAGTTCTTC. The encoded protein is CASSLGDRVGLQFF.

The chain combines TRBV21-1 with TRBJ2-3; TRBD1 is the table's D call and was not checked against the DNA. TRBV21-1 is shown as a pseudogene. This CDR3 spans 14 amino acids. The DNA for the CDR3 is TGTGCCAGCAACAGTAAATGGGTCACAGATACGCAGTATTTT. It specifies CASNSKWVTDTQYF.

The chain links TRBV28 to TRBJ1-5, with a tentative D call TRBD1 (5 bases). The CDR3 spans 15 residues. The ends were cut back, 3 bases at V and 0 bases at J, with 9 bases in the middle. The germline V gene encodes CDR1 MDHEN and CDR2 SYDVKM. The CDR3 coding sequence is TGTGCCAGCAGTTTTAGCAGGGTTAGCAATCAGCCCCAGCATTTT. The encoded protein is CASSFSRVSNQPQHF.

The V call is TRBV6-1, the J call TRBJ2-3, with 8 bases lining up with TRBD1. V lost 3 bases, J lost 2 bases, and 1 base stayed unmatched. CDR3 length: 14 residues. The germline CDR1 and CDR2 sequences are MNHNS and SASEGT. CDR3 residues: CASSETGVTDTQYF. CDR3 nucleotide sequence: TGTGCCAGCAGTGAGACAGGGGTCACAGATACGCAGTATTTT.

The rearrangement uses TRBV5-6 and TRBJ2-1, with unresolved D. The CDR3 spans 15 residues. V was pared by 0 bases and J by 4 bases, with 11 bases between. Germline V gene lookup returns CDR1 SGHDT and CDR2 YYEEEE. As DNA, the CDR3 is TGTGCCAGCAGCTTGGCGCTAGGGCTTTACAATGAGCAGTTCTTC. Its protein is CASSLALGLYNEQFF.

This clone was counted once. Other DNA sequences from this sample encode an identical CDR3 as well. The chain couples TRBV4-1 to TRBJ1-1; D is uncertain. This CDR3 is 13 amino acids long. The germline V and J ends were trimmed by 3 bases and 0 bases, with 5 bases remaining between them. Germline V gene lookup returns CDR1 MGHRA and CDR2 YSYEKL. The CDR3 DNA reads as TGCGCCAGCAGCCACGGCATGAACACTGAAGCTTTCTTT. Translated, it gives CASSHGMNTEAFF.

Comment on this clone: At the DNA level, this CDR3 is encoded by other sequences in the same sample as well. The chain has TRBV6-5 and TRBJ1-1, with D possibly being TRBD1 (5 bases). CDR3 length: 14 residues. V lost 6 bases and J lost 2, with 13 bases in between. CDR1 MNHEY and CDR2 SVGAGI come from the germline V gene. CDR3 nucleotides: TGTGCCAGCAGCCGCCCGGACACAAACACTGAAGCTTTCTTT. Residues: CASSRPDTNTEAFF.

V is TRBV20-1 and J is TRBJ2-4; D possibly matches TRBD1 or TRBD2 (5 bases each). The CDR3 covers 11 residues. Germline V CDR1 and CDR2: DFQATT, SNEGSKA (reference sequence). This CDR3 reads CSTSFGAQQYF. CDR3 in DNA: TGCAGCACCTCTTTCGGGGCACAGCAGTACTTC.

The gene calls are TRBV5-5 and TRBJ2-7; 10 nucleotides agree with TRBD1. V lost 1 base, J lost 2 bases, and 9 bases stayed unmatched. This CDR3 is 17 amino acids long. Germline-derived CDR1 and CDR2 are SGHKS and YYEKEE (reference sequence). The DNA of the CDR3 is TGTGCCAGCAGCTTGACTGCCCCGGGACAGGGGACCTACGAGCAGTACTTC. It yields the protein CASSLTAPGQGTYEQYF.

On this clone itself: This CDR3 is also generated by other DNA sequences in the sample. This rearrangement joins TRBV27 to TRBJ2-7, with 7 bases fitting TRBD2. The CDR3 totals 13 residues. The ends lost 5 bases at V and 3 bases at J; junction bases unmatched: 4. Germline V gene data show CDR1 as MNHEY and CDR2 as SMNVEV (reference sequence). The CDR3 sequence: CASSPSGGYEQYF. In nucleotides, the CDR3 is TGTGCCAGCAGTCCCTCGGGGGGCTACGAGCAGTACTTC.

This sequence joins TRBV27 and TRBJ2-3, with no clear D. Trimming cost V 0 bases and J 4 bases, with 17 bases left between them. The germline V gene encodes CDR1 MNHEY and CDR2 SMNVEV (reference sequence). The CDR3 is 17 amino acids. CDR3 protein: CASSLSGPGTLPDTQYF. The CDR3 DNA follows: TGTGCCAGCAGTTTATCCGGGCCAGGAACCCTCCCAGATACGCAGTATTTT.